What follows describes a single TCR beta chain. The data originate from a study of T cells in Graves' hyperthyroidism and ophthalmopathy. RNA transcripts were the template for amplifying TCR beta CDR3 regions. The HTBI primer set drove a first-round RT-PCR of the TCR CDR3. TCRdb recomputed calls from the multiplex PCR reads with MiXCR, one row per CDR3 protein. The sample records under 400,000 distinct CDR3 sequences, more than 15% being singletons. This TCR came from a woman younger than 30 with Graves' hyperthyroidism that later progressed to Graves' ophthalmopathy. Source material: blood.

The CDR3 here is CASRYLAGAGEQFF. The CDR3 nucleotides read TGTGCCAGCAGATATCTAGCGGGAGCTGGTGAGCAGTTCTTC. The chain combines TRBV6-5 with TRBJ2-1; 10 positions agree with TRBD2. The CDR3 extends over 14 amino acids. Germline-derived CDR1 and CDR2 are MNHEY and SVGAGI. V gave up 6 bases and J gave up 9 bases; unmatched junction bases: 8.